What follows are 2 T cell receptor beta chains derived from one specimen sequenced in a study of cytomegalovirus exposure and HLA in healthy donors. Primers included in the PCR were 60 Vbeta and 13 Jbeta primers. Produced via immunoSEQ multiplex PCR; TCRdb's table is partial and in-frame only. Among roughly 160,000 clones, approximately 81% were seen once, and the ten largest hold roughly 7.6%. The specimen sequenced was PBMCs. The receptors come from a young woman in good health and CMV-seropositive.

This chain joins TRBV5-8 and TRBJ1-2; tentatively, D is TRBD1 (6 bases). With 0 bases removed from V and 4 bases from J, the gap between germline ends came to 10 bases. CDR1 and CDR2 from the germline V gene are SGHTS and YDEGEE. The CDR3 is made up of 14 amino acids. The CDR3 DNA reads TGTGCCAGCAGCTTGGGCAGGGGCCTCTATGGCTACACCTTC. Translation gives CASSLGRGLYGYTF.

The chain has TRBV28 and TRBJ1-1, with 10 bases matching TRBD1. Germline V gives CDR1 MDHEN, CDR2 SYDVKM. This CDR3 has 14 residues. J lost 3 bases, V lost 11 bases, and 9 bases had no gene match. The CDR3 DNA follows: TGTGCCGCCAGGGACAGGGGTTCGTACACTGAAGCTTTCTTT. Translation: CAARDRGSYTEAFF.